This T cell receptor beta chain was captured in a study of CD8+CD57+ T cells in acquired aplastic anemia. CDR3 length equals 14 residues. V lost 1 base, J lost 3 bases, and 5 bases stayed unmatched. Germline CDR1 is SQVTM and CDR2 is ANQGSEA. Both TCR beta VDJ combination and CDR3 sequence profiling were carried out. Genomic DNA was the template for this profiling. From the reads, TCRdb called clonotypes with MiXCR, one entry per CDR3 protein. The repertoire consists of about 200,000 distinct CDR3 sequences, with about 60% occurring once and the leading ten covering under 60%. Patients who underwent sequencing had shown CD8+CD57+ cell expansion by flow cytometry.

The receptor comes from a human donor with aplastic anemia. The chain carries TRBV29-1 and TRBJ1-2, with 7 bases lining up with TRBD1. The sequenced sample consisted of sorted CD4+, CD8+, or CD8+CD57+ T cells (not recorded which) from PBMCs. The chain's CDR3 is CSVEGGTADYGYTF. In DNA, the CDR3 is TGCAGCGTTGAAGGGGGGACAGCGGACTATGGCTACACCTTC.